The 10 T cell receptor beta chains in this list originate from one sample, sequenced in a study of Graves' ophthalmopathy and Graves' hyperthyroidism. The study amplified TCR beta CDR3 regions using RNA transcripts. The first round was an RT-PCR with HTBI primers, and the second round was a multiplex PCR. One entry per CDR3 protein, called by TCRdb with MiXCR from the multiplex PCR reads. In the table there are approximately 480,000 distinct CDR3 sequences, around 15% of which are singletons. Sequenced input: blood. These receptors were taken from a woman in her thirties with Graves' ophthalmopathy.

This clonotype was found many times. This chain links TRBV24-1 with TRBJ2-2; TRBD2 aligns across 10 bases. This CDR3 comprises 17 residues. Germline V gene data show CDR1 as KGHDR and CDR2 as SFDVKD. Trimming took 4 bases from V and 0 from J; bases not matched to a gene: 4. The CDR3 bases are TGTGCCACCAGTGAATTTAGCGGGAGGACGAACACCGGGGAGCTGTTTTTT. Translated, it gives CATSEFSGRTNTGELFF.

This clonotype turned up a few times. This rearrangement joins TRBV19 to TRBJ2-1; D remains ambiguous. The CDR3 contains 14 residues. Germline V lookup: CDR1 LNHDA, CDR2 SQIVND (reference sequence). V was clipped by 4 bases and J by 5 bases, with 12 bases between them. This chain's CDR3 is CASSTHLGNNEQFF. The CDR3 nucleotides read TGTGCCAGTAGTACTCACCTCGGCAACAATGAGCAGTTCTTC.

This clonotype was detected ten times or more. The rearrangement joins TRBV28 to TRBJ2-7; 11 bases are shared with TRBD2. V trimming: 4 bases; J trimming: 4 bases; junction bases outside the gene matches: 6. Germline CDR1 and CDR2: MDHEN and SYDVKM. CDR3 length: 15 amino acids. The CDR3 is CASSSGLAARYEQYF. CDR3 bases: TGTGCCAGCAGTTCGGGACTAGCGGCGAGATACGAGCAGTACTTC.

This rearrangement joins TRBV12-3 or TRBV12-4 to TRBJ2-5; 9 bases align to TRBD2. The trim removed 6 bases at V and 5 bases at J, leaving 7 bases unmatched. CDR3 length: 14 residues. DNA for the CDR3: TGTGCCAGCAGGGAAGCGGGGGGCGGGGAGACCCAGTACTTC. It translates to CASREAGGGETQYF.

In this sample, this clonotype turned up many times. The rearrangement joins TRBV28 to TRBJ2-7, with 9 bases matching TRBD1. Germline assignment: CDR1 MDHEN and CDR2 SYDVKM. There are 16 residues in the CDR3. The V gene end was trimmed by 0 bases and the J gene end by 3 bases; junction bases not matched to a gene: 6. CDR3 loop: CASSLWWETGGYEQYF. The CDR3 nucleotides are TGTGCCAGCAGTTTATGGTGGGAGACAGGGGGCTACGAGCAGTACTTC.

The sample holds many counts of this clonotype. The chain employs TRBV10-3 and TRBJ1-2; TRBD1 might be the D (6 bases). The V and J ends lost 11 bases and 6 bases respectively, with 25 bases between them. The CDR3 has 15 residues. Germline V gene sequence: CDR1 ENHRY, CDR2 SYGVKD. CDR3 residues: CAAGAGGGDSDGYTF. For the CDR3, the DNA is TGTGCCGCGGGAGCGGGAGGGGGGGACTCGGATGGCTACACCTTC.

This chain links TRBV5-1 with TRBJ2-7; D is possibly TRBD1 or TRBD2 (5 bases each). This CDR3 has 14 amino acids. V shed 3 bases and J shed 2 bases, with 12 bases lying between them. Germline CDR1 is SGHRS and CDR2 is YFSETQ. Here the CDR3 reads CASSWGTATYEQYF. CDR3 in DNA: TGCGCCAGCAGCTGGGGGACGGCCACCTACGAGCAGTACTTC.

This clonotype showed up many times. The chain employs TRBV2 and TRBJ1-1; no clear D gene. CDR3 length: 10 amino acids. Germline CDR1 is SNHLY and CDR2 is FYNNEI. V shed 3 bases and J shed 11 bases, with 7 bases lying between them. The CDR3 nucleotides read TGTGCCAGCAGTGATTATCAGGCTTTCTTT. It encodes CASSDYQAFF.

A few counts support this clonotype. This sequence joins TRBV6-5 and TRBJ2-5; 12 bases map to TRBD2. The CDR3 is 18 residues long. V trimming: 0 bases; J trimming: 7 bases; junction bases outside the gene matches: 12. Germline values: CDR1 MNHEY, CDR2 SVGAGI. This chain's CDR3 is CASSYSGSSGGAGGTQYF. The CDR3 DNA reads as TGTGCCAGCAGTTACTCGGGTTCTAGCGGGGGGGCCGGTGGGACCCAGTACTTC.

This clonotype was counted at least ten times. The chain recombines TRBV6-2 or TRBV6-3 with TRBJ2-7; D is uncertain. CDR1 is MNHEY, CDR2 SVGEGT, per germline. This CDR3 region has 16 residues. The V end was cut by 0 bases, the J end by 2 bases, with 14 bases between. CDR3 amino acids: CASSYSAAHITYEQYF. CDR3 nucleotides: TGTGCCAGCAGTTACTCGGCAGCACACATCACCTACGAGCAGTACTTC.